This T cell receptor (beta chain) emerged from a study of cytomegalovirus exposure and HLA in healthy donors. On the study more broadly: An analysis done earlier identified fewer than 140 million unique TCR beta sequences from 150 million to 200 million T cells.

Broader study findings: In a later analysis, V- and J-gene trimming of beta chains associated with a DCLRE1C missense variant, replicated independently.

The donors comprised healthy bone marrow donors. Despite likely unrecorded immune exposures, the donors were nominally healthy at the time of sampling. A multiplex PCR was run with 60 Vbeta primers and 13 Jbeta primers. The table came from immunoSEQ multiplex PCR; TCRdb's copy has only in-frame clones and leaves some out. Of 99,000 or so clones in the sample, about 15% were seen once. In its sample, this clone was seen a few times. The antigen is unknown. CDR1 and CDR2 from the germline V gene are LNHDA and SQIVND (reference sequence). Trimming shortened V by 7 bases and J by 2 bases, and 19 bases separated the two germline ends. The CDR3 runs 16 residues.

The TCR sequence derives from a female donor in good health and CMV-seronegative. Sequencing was performed on PBMCs. V is TRBV19 and J is TRBJ2-3, with TRBD2 as a possible D gene (7 bases). CDR3 region: CASTPTGRGPTDTQYF. Here the CDR3 DNA reads TGTGCCAGTACCCCCACGGGGCGGGGGCCCACAGATACGCAGTATTTT.